This T cell receptor (beta chain) derives from a study of blood T cells in healthy people across ages. The CDR3 spans 14 residues. CDR1 is DFQATT, CDR2 SNEGSKA, per germline (reference sequence). Study-level findings and limits: Naive CD4+ cells and diversity were both higher in long-lived donors than in aged donors.

This clonotype was seen only a few times. The antigen remains undetermined. Total RNA, at least 6 micrograms per sample, came from PBMCs. Next came a second PCR, run for roughly 7 to 12 cycles, which used a sample-barcoded 5' primer along with a J-beta primer mix. TCRdb analysed the 5' RACE reads with MiXCR anew, one entry per CDR3 protein. There are about 680,000 distinct CDR3 sequences in the sample; around 49% occur only once, and about a third lies in the top ten. The rearrangement joins TRBV20-1 to TRBJ2-5; 8 nucleotides line up with TRBD1. TRBJ2-7 matches the DNA end more closely, so the J call is doubtful. This receptor was obtained from a woman aged 55-70 years in good health. Source material: blood. CDR3 region: CSARDLQGADEQYF. CDR3 nucleotides: TGCAGTGCTAGAGATCTCCAGGGGGCTGACGAGCAGTACTTC.